The entry below describes one TCR beta chain. This clonotype was seen only a few times. The antigen it binds to is not known. Given a much more abundant clone one base away, this may be a read error. The 40 or so donors, aged about 6 to 100 years, were systemically healthy Caucasian individuals from Russia. Each donor gave ten milliliters of peripheral blood, drawn into EDTA-treated Vacutainer tubes. PBMCs were isolated by Ficoll-Paque density-gradient centrifugation, with at least 7 million obtained per sample. Trizol reagent was used to extract total RNA from the PBMCs, yielding at least 6 micrograms per sample. Naive CD45RAhigh/CD27high T cell percentages were measured by flow cytometry on a PBMC aliquot from every donor. The junction carries 8 bases between V and J, which are trimmed by 5 bases and 0 bases respectively. CDR1 and CDR2 are drawn from the germline V gene (reference sequence): MNHEY, SMNVEV. From its cysteine to its phenylalanine, the CDR3 spans 13 amino acids. Of the read, only the CDR3 DNA is kept; its 39 bases are in frame from base 1.

Libraries were prepared through 5' RACE. Sequenced on an Illumina HiSeq 2500. The second PCR ran for roughly 7 to 12 cycles and used a J-beta primer mix along with a sample-barcoded 5' primer. A template-switch 5' adaptor carrying 12 random nucleotides introduced a unique molecular identifier onto each TCR beta cDNA molecule. Each sample yielded at least 2.5 million CDR3-containing paired-end reads. First-strand cDNA synthesis was performed from all RNA using the Mint cDNA synthesis kit, with priming by a TRBC-specific oligonucleotide. Following uracil-DNA glycosylase treatment, all cDNA underwent a first 18-cycle PCR with the universal primers M1SS and BC2_uni_R. Per the source publication's procedure: For normalization, 1 million high-quality reads were randomly selected from each sample, with every read carrying a distinct molecular identifier. Instead of being binned into consensus sequences, reads that shared molecular identifiers were thrown out. MiTCR, run with a Q25 quality threshold and the strictest error-elimination algorithm, handled CDR3 identification, clonotype clustering and error correction. Lower-bound total TCR beta diversity was estimated with a nonparametric unseen species model using Euler transformation. TCRdb passed the public sequencing reads through fastp at Q25 and MiXCR, retaining productive beta sequences. Every entry covers one CDR3 protein and lists the most common genes and DNA from its rows. TCRdb assigned the V and J calls; the authors' analysis was not used. The sample table records around 990,000 distinct CDR3 sequences; under 40% of these occur just once. Around 12% of the sample rests with the top ten.

The sample is drawn from a study of blood T cells in healthy people across ages (dated by TCRdb to the mid-2010s). Regarding the complete study: In model experiments, template switching captured about one uniquely barcoded TCR beta cDNA molecule for every two T cells. Using the same blood draw, the study looked at two additional independent replicas of 1 million unique cDNA reads for two donors, one aged 18 to 30 and the other aged 80 or older. The donors were split into four age groups: young (average around 16 years), middle-aged (around 37), aged (more than 55) and long-lived (82). To avoid experimental bias, donors of different ages were randomly spread across the sequencing lanes. The study measured age-related changes in TCR beta repertoire diversity using deep sequencing normalized with unique cDNA molecular identifiers.

Study-level results and caveats: There was a strong correlation between observed TCR beta diversity and the percentage of naive T cells measured by flow cytometry. Since profiling was done on bulk unsorted PBMCs, naive and antigen-experienced compartments could not be conclusively compared. Estimates of total diversity from one million sequenced T cells were regarded as lower bounds and underestimates. Compared with the aged group, the long-lived group had more naive CD4+ T cells, fewer expanded clones and increased TCR diversity, a pattern suggesting age selection. As age increased, observed TCR beta diversity per million T cells dropped in a roughly linear way, and a significant reduction was already evident by age 40. The CMV infection status of donors was not known, potentially confounding age-related changes in expanded clonotypes.

This sequence was found in a man aged 18 to 35 in good health. The receptor chain draws on TRBV27 and TRBJ2-7; no D segment can be confidently identified. Material for sequencing was blood. The CDR3 loop reads CASSVYGSYEQYF. In nucleotide form, the sequence is TGTGCCAGCAGTGTATATGGCTCCTACGAGCAGTACTTC.